The source of this T cell receptor (beta chain) is a study of blood T cells in healthy people across ages. Study summary: Per every two T cells, about one barcoded beta molecule was captured by template switching.

V was pared by 5 bases and J by 3 bases, with 13 bases between. Looked up from germline, CDR1 is SGHAT and CDR2 is FQNNGV. The CDR3 has 14 amino acids. Through a sample-barcoded 5' primer and a J-beta primer mix, a second PCR was run for roughly 6 to 11 cycles. A template-switch adaptor with 12 random nucleotides tagged each cDNA molecule. Every individual sample yielded 3 million or more paired-end reads (each containing CDR3). TCRdb used MiXCR to reprocess the 5' RACE reads, holding one entry per CDR3 protein. The sample has hundreds of thousands of distinct CDR3 sequences, roughly 32% seen once. Broader study findings: A roughly linear age-dependent decrease characterized TCR beta diversity per million T cells.

Details on this clonotype: Its target is unknown.

This receptor was taken from a woman over 75 in good health. The chain links TRBV11-2 to TRBJ1-1, with TRBD1 as a possible D gene (6 bases). The sample consisted of blood. In DNA form, the CDR3 reads TGTGCCAGCAGCGTAGGACAGACGTACACTGAAGCTTTCTTT. Translating gives CASSVGQTYTEAFF.